The 18 T cell receptor beta chains below come from one sample, sequenced in a study of blood T cell repertoires in COVID-19. Assay used: immunoSEQ multiplex PCR; TCRdb lists only in-frame clones, some missing. The sample holds over 50,000 clones, more than 70% seen once. Sequencing was carried out using peripheral blood. Source of these receptors: a man in his fifties or sixties with acute or convalescent COVID-19.

V usage is TRBV5-8 and J usage is TRBJ2-5; tentative D call: TRBD1 (5 bases). CDR1 is SGHTS and CDR2 is YDEGEE in the germline V gene. CDR3 size: 15 residues. V shed 3 bases and J shed 5 bases, with 17 bases lying between them. The CDR3 is CASSYLGQGGETQYF. DNA of the CDR3: TGTGCCAGCAGCTACCTCGGGCAGGGTGGGGAGACCCAGTACTTC.

The rearrangement uses TRBV7-2 and TRBJ2-1; tentatively, D is TRBD1 (5 bases). Germline V lookup: CDR1 SGHTA, CDR2 FQGNSA. Deletions cut 3 bases from V and 7 bases from J, with 16 bases between. The length of the CDR3 is 15 residues. The DNA of the CDR3 is TGTGCCAGCAGCTTTGGGCAGGGAAAAATTAATGAGCAGTTCTTC. This encodes CASSFGQGKINEQFF.

This rearrangement joins TRBV14 to TRBJ1-1, with D possibly matching TRBD1 (5 bases). The CDR3 sequence is 16 residues long. V lost 3 bases and J 1 base, leaving 15 bases between the germline ends. The germline V gene encodes CDR1 SGHDN and CDR2 FVKESK. The CDR3: CASSQLQVRRNTEAFF. The CDR3 DNA follows: TGTGCCAGCAGCCAGTTACAGGTCCGTCGGAACACTGAAGCTTTCTTT. Variable domain in full (rest from reference TRBV14 and TRBJ1-1): EAGVTQFPSHSVIEKGQTVTLRCDPISGHDNLYWYRRVMGKEIKFLLHFVKESKQDESGMPNNRFLAERTGGTYSTLKVQPAELEDSGVYFCASSQLQVRRNTEAFFGQGTRLTVV.

The chain carries TRBV12-3 or TRBV12-4 and TRBJ2-7; D not certain. The CDR3 is 13 residues long. The ends were cut back, 1 base at V and 1 base at J, with 5 bases in the middle. CDR3: CASSLVRSYEQYF. CDR3 in DNA: TGTGCCAGCAGTTTAGTACGGTCCTACGAGCAGTACTTC.

This clone showed up just once. This chain connects TRBV18 to TRBJ1-3; maybe TRBD1 (5 bases). This CDR3 region has 16 residues. CDR1 is KGHSH, CDR2 LQKENI, per germline. The V and J ends lost 0 bases and 0 bases respectively, with 9 bases between them. Here the CDR3 DNA reads TGTGCCAGCTCACCACCTGGGACTATCTCTGGAAACACCATATATTTT. Its protein is CASSPPGTISGNTIYF.

The V gene is TRBV6-1, the J gene TRBJ2-1; TRBD2 might be the D (6 bases). There are 14 residues in the CDR3. V dropped 0 bases and J dropped 4 bases, with 7 bases sitting between them. The germline V gene has CDR1 MNHNS and CDR2 SASEGT. The CDR3 sequence: CASSEAGGYNEQFF. In DNA, the CDR3 is TGTGCCAGCAGTGAAGCGGGGGGATACAATGAGCAGTTCTTC.

V and J are TRBV5-4 and TRBJ2-7; 9 nucleotides match TRBD1. V shed 6 bases and J 4 bases; nucleotides not matched to a gene: 14. The CDR3 length is 16 residues. Germline-derived CDR1 and CDR2 are SGHNT and YYREEE (reference sequence). In nucleotides, the CDR3 is TGTGCCAGCACCCCCGGCGGAGGGACAGGGTTATACGAGCAGTACTTC. It is translated as CASTPGGGTGLYEQYF.

CDR3 residues: CASSATGHSSEQYF. CDR3 DNA: TGTGCCAGCAGCGCGACAGGGCATTCGTCCGAGCAGTACTTC. The V and J genes are TRBV9 and TRBJ2-7; 7 nucleotides agree with TRBD1. V shed 3 bases and J 6 bases; nucleotides not matched to a gene: 9. Germline CDR1 is SGDLS and CDR2 is YYNGEE. CDR3 length: 14 amino acids.

The chain joins TRBV6-2 or TRBV6-3 to TRBJ2-6; TRBD1 might be the D (6 bases). Germline V gives CDR1 MNHEY, CDR2 SVGEGT. The CDR3 length is 17 residues. V lost 0 bases and J 2 bases, leaving 11 bases between the germline ends. The CDR3 DNA reads as TGTGCCAGCAGTTACTCTGCCGGGACAACTGGGGCCAACGTCCTGACTTTC. Its translation is CASSYSAGTTGANVLTF.

The chain carries TRBV18 and TRBJ2-4, with D perhaps matching TRBD2 (6 bases). CDR1 and CDR2 (germline): KGHSH, LQKENI. The length of the CDR3 is 16 residues. Trimming pared 3 bases from V and 8 bases from J, leaving 20 bases between. Here the CDR3 DNA reads TGTGCCAGCTCACCCGATGGGGGAGGAGTCAGGGACATTCAGTACTTC. It encodes CASSPDGGGVRDIQYF.

The chain is built from TRBV3-1 (or the pseudogene TRBV3-2) and TRBJ1-2, with a tentative D call TRBD1 (6 bases). Germline V gene sequence: CDR1 LGHDT, CDR2 YNNKEL (reference sequence). The CDR3 is 14 residues long. V lost 0 bases and J 2 bases, leaving 7 bases between the germline ends. CDR3 in amino acids: CASSQEQGNYGYTF. Here the CDR3 DNA reads TGTGCCAGCAGCCAAGAACAGGGAAACTATGGCTACACCTTC.

CDR3 residues: CASSSAGGDGYTF. The CDR3 nucleotides read TGTGCCAGTAGTTCTGCAGGGGGCGATGGCTACACCTTC. This sequence joins TRBV19 and TRBJ1-2; TRBD1 aligns across 8 bases. The junction had 5 bases not matched to a gene; V was cut back by 5 bases and J by 6 bases. Germline CDR1 LNHDA, CDR2 SQIVND (reference sequence). The CDR3 spans 13 residues.

The rearrangement uses TRBV3-1 (or the pseudogene TRBV3-2) and TRBJ2-5; D possibly corresponds to TRBD1 (6 bases). Trimming cost V 0 bases and J 1 base, with 15 bases left between them. From germline, CDR1 is LGHDT and CDR2 YNNKEL (reference sequence). This CDR3 contains 17 residues. CDR3 DNA: TGTGCCAGCAGCCAAGATTGGAACAGGGAAACCCAAGAGACCCAGTACTTC. As protein: CASSQDWNRETQETQYF.

The J gene is TRBJ1-3, the V gene TRBV19; D call uncertain. Germline CDR1 and CDR2: LNHDA and SQIVND (reference sequence). V shed 7 bases and J shed 0 bases, with 16 bases lying between them. The CDR3 is made up of 16 amino acids. The DNA of the CDR3 is TGTGCCAGTACCGATCCCGGACGGGGCTCTGGAAACACCATATATTTT. Protein: CASTDPGRGSGNTIYF.

The chain carries TRBV6-5 and TRBJ2-1, with 8 bases lining up with TRBD1. Germline V gene lookup returns CDR1 MNHEY and CDR2 SVGAGI. The J segment lost 7 bases and the V segment lost 6 bases, leaving 8 bases of the junction unmatched. This CDR3 has 14 amino acids. CDR3 DNA: TGTGCCAGCAGATTGCAGCAGGGGGCGAATGAGCAGTTCTTC. Its translation is CASRLQQGANEQFF.

The V and J genes are TRBV18 and TRBJ1-1; TRBD1 might be the D (6 bases). Germline V gene sequence: CDR1 KGHSH, CDR2 LQKENI. This CDR3 comprises 14 residues. Trimming left V 2 bases short and J 4 bases short, with 11 bases between. The CDR3 loop reads CASSPRGGITEAFF. The CDR3 coding sequence is TGTGCCAGCTCACCAAGGGGGGGAATCACTGAAGCTTTCTTT. The complete variable domain, with remaining parts taken from reference TRBV18 and TRBJ1-1, reads NAGVMQNPRHLVRRRGQEARLRCSPMKGHSHVYWYRQLPEEGLKFMVYLQKENIIDESGMPKERFSAEFPKEGPSILRIQQVVRGDSAAYFCASSPRGGITEAFFGQGTRLTVV.

The chain has TRBV5-1 and TRBJ2-1; perhaps TRBD2 as D (7 bases). Germline CDR1 is SGHRS and CDR2 is YFSETQ. The V end was cut by 2 bases, the J end by 4 bases, with 25 bases between. This CDR3 has 19 amino acids. CDR3 DNA sequence: TGCGCCAGCAGCTTCCCGGGGGGCATCATTAATGACCCTTACAATGAGCAGTTCTTC. Residues: CASSFPGGIINDPYNEQFF.

The chain recombines TRBV7-2 with TRBJ2-7; possibly TRBD2 for D (5 bases). Germline CDR1 SGHTA, CDR2 FQGNSA. Trimming pared 5 bases from V and 1 base from J, leaving 15 bases between. The CDR3 is 15 amino acids. The CDR3 here is CASSTTLAWSYEQYF. In nucleotides, the CDR3 is TGTGCCAGCAGCACTACTCTAGCATGGTCCTACGAGCAGTACTTC.